Listed below are T cell receptor beta chains from one sample, sequenced in a study of long-term antiretroviral therapy in people with HIV. Method: immunoSEQ multiplex PCR; TCRdb's copy keeps in-frame clones and lacks some. The profile covers about 22,000 clones, with around 84% appearing a single time and 19% taken by the ten largest. This specimen was unsorted PBMCs, taken 0.1 years before starting antiretroviral therapy. These receptors were collected from a man younger than 35 with HIV. CDR3s include the opening cysteine and the closing phenylalanine or tryptophan. Some rows have no size entry. The others give once, few or many, or a class for an expanded clone.

J	size	length	V	CDR3
TRBJ1-4	.	13	TRBV19	CASSIRENEKLFF
TRBJ2-6	once	16	TRBV6-4	CASSLGGSPGANVLTF
TRBJ1-2	once	16	TRBV7-9	CASSLAMSERLYGYTF
TRBJ2-7	.	14	TRBV4-3	CASSAGLGSYEQYF
TRBJ1-5	.	13	TRBV19	CASSSGGNQPQHF
TRBJ1-2	few	16	TRBV4-1	CASSQDSVQPNYGYTF
TRBJ2-2	.	12	TRBV19	CASSSQGWELFF
TRBJ2-7	once	15	TRBV7-2	CASSSRGTSGYEQYF
TRBJ2-7	.	12	TRBV5-1	CASSLQGYEQYF
TRBJ1-2	.	16	TRBV27	CASSLWGQGEGYGYTF
TRBJ2-7	.	13	TRBV10-3	CAALKDSAYEQYF
TRBJ1-1	.	15	TRBV28	CASSRVNNPNTEAFF
TRBJ1-1	.	13	TRBV19	CASSMWRETEAFF
TRBJ1-4	.	13	TRBV2	CASMRGSSEKLFF
TRBJ1-2	few	13	TRBV30	CAWVSSQHYGYTF
TRBJ2-7	.	14	TRBV19	CASSPRQSSYEQYF
TRBJ2-1	.	14	TRBV19	CASTRSGTHNEQFF
TRBJ2-2	.	15	TRBV6-1	CASSEEAFDTGELFF
TRBJ2-7	.	14	TRBV5-4	CASSTDTLVYEQYF
TRBJ1-1	once	14	TRBV5-1	CASSTQGRNTEAFF
TRBJ1-5	.	15	TRBV7-2	CASSLERGSNQPQHF
TRBJ1-5	.	15	TRBV19	CASSSYSLSNQPQHF
TRBJ2-5	.	17	TRBV5-5	CASSSSITGLAGGAQYF
TRBJ2-7	.	14	TRBV5-6	CASSSTGEEYEQYF